Shown below are 10 T cell receptor beta chains from a single sample sequenced in a study of CD8+ T cells in alopecia areata. Extraction of RNA preceded its reverse transcription into cDNA, which served as the sequencing template. Some clones are missing from TCRdb's copy, which holds only in-frame ones; the method was immunoSEQ multiplex PCR. Of 100,000 to 150,000 clones in the sample, roughly 58% were seen once. The sequenced sample was CD4+ T cells sorted from blood, obtained at week 0. The receptors come from a human donor with alopecia areata.

There are a few counts of this clone. This rearrangement joins TRBV4-3 to TRBJ2-1, with D tentatively TRBD1 or TRBD2 (5 bases each). CDR1 and CDR2 (germline): LGHNA, YSLEER. The CDR3 sequence is 14 residues long. V lost 2 bases and J 5 bases, leaving 10 bases between the germline ends. The CDR3 loop is CASSQPGPHNEQFF. The DNA for the CDR3 is TGCGCCAGCAGCCAACCGGGACCCCACAATGAGCAGTTCTTC.

The chain joins TRBV18 to TRBJ1-1, with TRBD1 matching over 8 bases. This CDR3 contains 15 residues. V lost 1 base, J lost 3 bases, and 4 bases stayed unmatched. Germline CDR1 KGHSH, CDR2 LQKENI. The CDR3 sequence: CASSPLLDRDTEAFF. The CDR3 DNA reads TGTGCCAGCTCACCACTATTGGACAGGGACACTGAAGCTTTCTTT.

V and J are TRBV4-1 and TRBJ1-2, with D uncertain. Trimming removed 0 bases at V and 4 bases at J, with 21 bases between. This CDR3 spans 18 amino acids. The germline CDR1 and CDR2 sequences are MGHRA and YSYEKL. CDR3 loop: CASSQEGIQGFTTYGYTF. The CDR3 DNA reads TGCGCCAGCAGCCAAGAGGGAATCCAAGGCTTTACTACCTATGGCTACACCTTC.

The genes are TRBV19 and TRBJ2-1; 9 nucleotides match TRBD2. Trimming cost V 4 bases and J 7 bases; bases outside gene matches: 5. The V gene's germline CDR1 is LNHDA and CDR2 SQIVND (reference sequence). The CDR3 is 14 amino acids. CDR3 in amino acids: CASSTAREGNEQFF. The DNA of the CDR3 is TGTGCCAGTAGTACTGCGCGGGAGGGAAATGAGCAGTTCTTC.

CDR3 protein: CASSLSGELFF. DNA of the CDR3: TGTGCCAGCAGCTTGTCGGGGGAGCTGTTTTTT. The V and J genes are TRBV5-4 and TRBJ2-2; D ambiguous. Germline CDR1 and CDR2: SGHNT and YYREEE (reference sequence). Trimming removed 1 base at V and 8 bases at J, with 3 bases between. CDR3 length equals 11 residues. Full variable domain (remainder filled in from reference TRBV5-4 and TRBJ2-2): ETGVTQSPTHLIKTRGQQVTLRCSSQSGHNTVSWYQQALGQGPQFIFQYYREEENGRGNFPPRFSGLQFPNYSSELNVNALELDDSALYLCASSLSGELFFGEGSRLTVL.

This chain joins TRBV11-2 and TRBJ2-5, with TRBD1 identical over 9 bases. J lost 7 bases, V lost 0 bases, and 6 bases had no gene match. The CDR3 loop spans 15 amino acids. Germline loops: CDR1 SGHAT, CDR2 FQNNGV. CDR3 bases: TGTGCCAGCAGCTTAGAACCGGGACAGGGCGCGACCCAGTACTTC. Translation gives CASSLEPGQGATQYF.

The rearrangement links TRBV5-1 to TRBJ2-2, with D perhaps TRBD1 (5 bases). CDR3 length equals 16 residues. CDR1 is SGHRS, CDR2 YFSETQ, per germline. Trimming shortened V by 3 bases and J by 5 bases, and 17 bases separated the two germline ends. The CDR3 bases are TGCGCCAGCAGCTGGGGCGGTGGCCAGGGAACCGGGGAGCTGTTTTTT. It yields the protein CASSWGGGQGTGELFF. Using reference TRBV5-1 and TRBJ2-2 for the parts outside the CDR3, the full variable domain is KAGVTQTPRYLIKTRGQQVTLSCSPISGHRSVSWYQQTPGQGLQFLFEYFSETQRNKGNFPGRFSGRQFSNSRSEMNVSTLELGDSALYLCASSWGGGQGTGELFFGEGSRLTVL.

This chain uses TRBV5-5 with TRBJ2-2; D gene uncertain. The length of the CDR3 is 12 residues. Trimming pared 1 base from V and 7 bases from J, leaving 5 bases between. Germline V CDR1 and CDR2: SGHKS, YYEKEE (reference sequence). This CDR3 reads CASSLKGGELFF. For the CDR3, the DNA is TGTGCCAGCAGCTTGAAAGGCGGGGAGCTGTTTTTT.

The chain couples TRBV6-6 to TRBJ2-1; D uncertain. Germline-derived CDR1 and CDR2 are MNHNY and SVGAGI (reference sequence). The CDR3 sequence is 15 residues long. Deletions cut 4 bases from V and 3 bases from J, with 13 bases between. DNA of the CDR3: TGTGCCAGCAGTTTCACCCGTAGAGGCTACAATGAGCAGTTCTTC. This codes for CASSFTRRGYNEQFF.

This clone was recorded a few times. The chain combines TRBV7-3 with TRBJ2-7; D unresolved. CDR1 is SGHTA and CDR2 is FQGTGA in the germline V gene. The V end lost 3 bases, the J end lost 3 bases, and 9 bases lay between the germline ends. The CDR3 loop spans 13 amino acids. Written as DNA, the CDR3 is TGTGCCAGCAGCTTGGGGATAGACTACGAGCAGTACTTC. The encoded protein is CASSLGIDYEQYF.